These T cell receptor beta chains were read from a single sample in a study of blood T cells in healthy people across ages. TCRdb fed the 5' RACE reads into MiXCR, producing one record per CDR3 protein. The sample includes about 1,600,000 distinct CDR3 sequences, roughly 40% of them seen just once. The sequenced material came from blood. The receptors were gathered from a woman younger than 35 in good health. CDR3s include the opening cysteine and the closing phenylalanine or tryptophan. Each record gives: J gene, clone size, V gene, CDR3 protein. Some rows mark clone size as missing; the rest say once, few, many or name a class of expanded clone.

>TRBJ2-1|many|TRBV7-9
CASSLTQLAPFSEQFF
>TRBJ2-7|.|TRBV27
CASRSAWTGPYEQYF
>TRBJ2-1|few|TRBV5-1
CASSLVGGYYNEQFF
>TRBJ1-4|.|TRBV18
CASSPEAFGEKLFF
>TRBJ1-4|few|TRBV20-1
CSALWGAGQGRLTTNEKLFF
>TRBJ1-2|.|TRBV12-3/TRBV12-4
CASSLLFGGQYGYTF
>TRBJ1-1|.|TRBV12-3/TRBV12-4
CASSLSSLGGQENTEAFF
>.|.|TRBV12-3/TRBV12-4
CASSFSGGSYNEQYF
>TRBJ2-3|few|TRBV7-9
CASSRTGISTDTQYF
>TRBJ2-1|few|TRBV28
CASSSQTGKTYNEQFF
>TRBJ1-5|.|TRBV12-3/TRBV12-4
CASTPGPSNQPQHF
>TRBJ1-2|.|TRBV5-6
CASSLLGVYTF
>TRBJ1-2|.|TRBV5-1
CASSLGQGERVTTRYGYTF
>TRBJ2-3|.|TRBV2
CASSVLRGGRGDTQYF
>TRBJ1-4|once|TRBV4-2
CASTEERAANEKLFF
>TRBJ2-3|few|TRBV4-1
CASSQEAGAHLDTQYF
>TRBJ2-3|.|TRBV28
CASSFLRERGVTSTDTQYF
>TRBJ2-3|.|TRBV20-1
CSARGLAGADTQYF
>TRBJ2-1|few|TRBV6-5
CASSSGTSGHNEQFF
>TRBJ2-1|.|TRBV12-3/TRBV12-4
CASSRGAGGYFDEQFF
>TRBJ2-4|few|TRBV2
CASMSLAKNIQYF
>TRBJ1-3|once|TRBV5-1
CASSMDLSGNTIYF
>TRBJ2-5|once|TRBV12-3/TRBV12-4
CASSLQSSRVEQYF
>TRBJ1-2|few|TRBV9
CASSGRTGGLTNYGYTF
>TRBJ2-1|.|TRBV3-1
CASSQDSSGGIQTQFF
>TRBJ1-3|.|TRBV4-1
CASSLYRGWGNTIYF
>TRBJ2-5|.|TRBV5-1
CASSSQTSGPLGEQYF
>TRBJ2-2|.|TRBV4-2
CASSQDLGGTVGVGELFF
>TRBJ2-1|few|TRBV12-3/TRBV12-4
CASSRWGYNEQFF
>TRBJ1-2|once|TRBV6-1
CASSTVVLGYTF
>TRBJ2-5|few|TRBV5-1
CASSPRAGETQYF
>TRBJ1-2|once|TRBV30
CAWSAGRAQGYTF
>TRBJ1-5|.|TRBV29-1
CSVVGQGSNQPQHF
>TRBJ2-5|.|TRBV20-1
CSAPTTSGVQETQYF
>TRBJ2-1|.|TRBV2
CASPIGASAPSSYNEQFF
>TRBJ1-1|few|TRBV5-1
CASSLGMGRSALGAFF
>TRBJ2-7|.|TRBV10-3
CAISETGQDEQYF
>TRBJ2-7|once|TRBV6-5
CASSTGQTHEQYF
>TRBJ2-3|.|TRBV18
CANSPGSTDTQYF
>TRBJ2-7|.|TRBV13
CASSEGLANNEQYF
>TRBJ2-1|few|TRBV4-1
CASSHAGGIYNEQFF
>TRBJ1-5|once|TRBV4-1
CASSQDGPGGTSREPQHF
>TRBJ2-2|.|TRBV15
CATSVSGSRVAGELFF
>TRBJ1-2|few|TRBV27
CASSPGTGGVNTF
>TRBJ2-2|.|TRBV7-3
CASSALAKGQGMNTGELFF
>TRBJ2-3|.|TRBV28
CASSLNRGRRGDTQYF